A selection of T cell receptor beta chains follows, all from one sample in a study of CD8+CD57+ T cells in acquired aplastic anemia. MiXCR, run by TCRdb on the reads, gives a single entry per CDR3 protein. This table holds approximately 180,000 distinct CDR3 sequences, about 60% found once. Material for sequencing was sorted CD4+, CD8+, or CD8+CD57+ T cells (not recorded which) from PBMCs. Every receptor here comes from a human donor with aplastic anemia. CDR3s include the opening cysteine and the closing phenylalanine or tryptophan. D genes are given only for firm matches. The size entry is marked missing in some rows and otherwise reads once, few, many or a size class.

CDR3aa: CASSLPSGTGGADTQYF
CDR3nt: TGTGCCAGCAGCTTACCGTCGGGGACAGGGGGCGCAGATACGCAGTATTTT
abundance: .
d_gene: TRBD1
j_gene: TRBJ2-3
v_gene: TRBV7-2

CDR3aa: CASSQDLYESTDTQYF
CDR3nt: TGTGCCAGCAGCCAAGACCTCTATGAGAGCACAGATACGCAGTATTTT
abundance: .
d_gene: .
j_gene: TRBJ2-3
v_gene: TRBV3-1

CDR3aa: CASTTRRVGNSPLHF
CDR3nt: TGTGCCAGCACCACCCGTCGTGTCGGGAATTCACCCCTCCACTTT
abundance: few
d_gene: .
j_gene: TRBJ1-6
v_gene: TRBV7-8

CDR3aa: CSARDAVRGRYGYTF
CDR3nt: TGCAGTGCTAGAGATGCTGTCAGGGGACGTTATGGCTACACCTTC
abundance: .
d_gene: .
j_gene: TRBJ1-2
v_gene: TRBV20-1

CDR3aa: CASRRTGGNEQYF
CDR3nt: TGTGCCAGCAGGAGGACAGGGGGCAACGAGCAGTACTTC
abundance: .
d_gene: TRBD1
j_gene: TRBJ2-7
v_gene: TRBV7-3

CDR3aa: CASSLERGGSQYF
CDR3nt: TGTGCCAGCAGCTTAGAGAGGGGGGGTTCGCAGTATTTT
abundance: .
d_gene: .
j_gene: TRBJ2-3
v_gene: TRBV7-2

CDR3aa: CASKAPGQANTEAFF
CDR3nt: TGTGCCAGTAAAGCTCCGGGACAGGCGAACACTGAAGCTTTCTTT
abundance: once
d_gene: TRBD1
j_gene: TRBJ1-1
v_gene: TRBV19

CDR3aa: CASSQPGPYEQYF
CDR3nt: TGCGCCAGCAGCCAACCGGGGCCATACGAGCAGTACTTC
abundance: .
d_gene: .
j_gene: TRBJ2-7
v_gene: TRBV7-8

CDR3aa: CASSLGFRGMNTEAFF
CDR3nt: TGTGCCAGCAGCTTAGGTTTCCGGGGGATGAACACTGAAGCTTTCTTT
abundance: .
d_gene: .
j_gene: TRBJ1-1
v_gene: TRBV7-9

CDR3aa: CATSDTDSSYNEQFF
CDR3nt: TGTGCCACCAGTGACACAGATAGCTCCTACAATGAGCAGTTCTTC
abundance: .
d_gene: .
j_gene: TRBJ2-1
v_gene: TRBV24-1

CDR3aa: CSARKPRDRQETQYF
CDR3nt: TGCAGTGCTAGAAAACCCCGGGACAGACAAGAGACCCAGTACTTC
abundance: .
d_gene: TRBD1
j_gene: TRBJ2-5
v_gene: TRBV20-1

CDR3aa: CASSQGQGPNTEAFF
CDR3nt: TGCGCCAGCAGCCAAGGGCAGGGCCCGAACACTGAAGCTTTCTTT
abundance: .
d_gene: .
j_gene: TRBJ1-1
v_gene: TRBV4-1

CDR3aa: CASSLVGSGGRDTQYF
CDR3nt: TGTGCCAGCAGCTTAGTGGGTAGCGGGGGAAGAGATACGCAGTATTTT
abundance: .
d_gene: TRBD2
j_gene: TRBJ2-3
v_gene: TRBV7-8

CDR3aa: CASSATGRLNYGYTF
CDR3nt: TGTGCCAGTAGTGCAACAGGGCGTTTGAACTATGGCTACACCTTC
abundance: once
d_gene: .
j_gene: TRBJ1-2
v_gene: TRBV19

CDR3aa: CASRQGGRYGYTF
CDR3nt: TGTGCCAGCAGACAGGGGGGGCGGTATGGCTACACCTTC
abundance: .
d_gene: TRBD1
j_gene: TRBJ1-2
v_gene: TRBV6-5

CDR3aa: CASSQAESGSYEQYF
CDR3nt: TGCGCCAGCAGCCAAGCCGAATCCGGGTCCTACGAGCAGTACTTC
abundance: .
d_gene: .
j_gene: TRBJ2-7
v_gene: TRBV7-2

CDR3aa: CASIRTYTEAFF
CDR3nt: TGTGCCAGCATCAGAACCTACACTGAAGCTTTCTTT
abundance: few
d_gene: .
j_gene: TRBJ1-1
v_gene: TRBV7-3

CDR3aa: CASSLSRVEQFF
CDR3nt: TGTGCCAGCAGTCTATCACGCGTTGAGCAGTTCTTC
abundance: .
d_gene: .
j_gene: TRBJ2-1
v_gene: TRBV7-2

CDR3aa: CASSHTGQGNSPLHF
CDR3nt: TGTGCCAGCAGTCACACGGGACAGGGTAATTCACCCCTCCACTTT
abundance: .
d_gene: TRBD1
j_gene: TRBJ1-6
v_gene: TRBV6-5

CDR3aa: CASSSPGTEGYGYTF
CDR3nt: TGTGCCAGCAGTTCACCCGGGACAGAGGGCTATGGCTACACCTTC
abundance: many
d_gene: TRBD1
j_gene: TRBJ1-2
v_gene: TRBV6-1

CDR3aa: CASSGRLGYEQYF
CDR3nt: TGCGCCAGCAGCGGTCGACTAGGGTACGAGCAGTACTTC
abundance: .
d_gene: .
j_gene: TRBJ2-7
v_gene: TRBV5-1

CDR3aa: CASSSGSGGYEQYF
CDR3nt: TGTGCCAGCAGTAGTGGTAGCGGGGGTTACGAGCAGTACTTC
abundance: many
d_gene: TRBD2
j_gene: TRBJ2-7
v_gene: TRBV27

CDR3aa: CSASPDSHWGKLFF
CDR3nt: TGCAGTGCTAGTCCGGACAGCCATTGGGGAAAACTGTTTTTT
abundance: few
d_gene: .
j_gene: TRBJ1-4
v_gene: TRBV20-1

CDR3aa: CSARLRGPYGYTF
CDR3nt: TGCAGTGCTAGATTACGGGGGCCATATGGCTACACCTTC
abundance: .
d_gene: .
j_gene: TRBJ1-2
v_gene: TRBV20-1

CDR3aa: CAWRAQGFPNYGYTF
CDR3nt: TGTGCCTGGAGGGCCCAGGGCTTTCCTAACTATGGCTACACCTTC
abundance: few
d_gene: .
j_gene: TRBJ1-2
v_gene: TRBV7-8

CDR3aa: CASSHLPTSGRVRTGELFF
CDR3nt: TGTGCCAGCAGCCATCTCCCGACTAGCGGGAGAGTACGGACCGGGGAGCTGTTTTTT
abundance: .
d_gene: TRBD2
j_gene: TRBJ2-2
v_gene: TRBV14